The 27 T cell receptor beta chains in this list originate from one sample, sequenced in a study of neurological immune-mediated disorders. In TCRdb, the 5' RACE reads were re-called with MiXCR into one record per CDR3 protein. Among roughly 60,000 distinct CDR3 sequences, 3.5% to 4.5% were seen once, and the ten largest hold roughly 2%. The sample was PBMCs. The receptors come from a woman aged 50 to 60 with multiple sclerosis.

As to this clonotype: This clone may be a read error of a much larger clone one base away. This chain's CDR3 is CASSHGPGAPYEQYF. CDR3 coding DNA: TGTGCCAGCAGTCACGGCCCCGGGGCCCCTTACGAGCAGTACTTC. The chain links TRBV6-2 or TRBV6-3 to TRBJ2-7; D tentatively fits TRBD1 or TRBD2 (5 bases each). Trimming pared 5 bases from V and 4 bases from J, leaving 18 bases between. Germline-derived CDR1 and CDR2 are MNHEY and SVGEGT. The CDR3 has 15 amino acids.

This clonotype has a count of ten or more. The chain links TRBV29-1 to TRBJ1-5; the D gene is possibly TRBD1 (5 bases). Germline loops: CDR1 SQVTM, CDR2 ANQGSEA. V was shortened by 4 bases and J by 0 bases, with 13 bases between the two germline ends. This CDR3 comprises 15 residues. CDR3 sequence reads: CSVGDRRDSNQPQHF. CDR3 bases: TGCAGCGTTGGGGACCGCAGGGATAGCAATCAGCCCCAGCATTTT.

This clonotype was observed at least ten times. This sequence joins TRBV15 and TRBJ1-1; D remains ambiguous. The CDR3 extends over 13 amino acids. Germline-derived CDR1 and CDR2 are LNHNV and YYDKDF (reference sequence). V was shortened by 8 bases and J by 0 bases, with 10 bases between the two germline ends. The CDR3 nucleotides are TGTGCCACCGAGGATAATATGAACACTGAAGCTTTCTTT. It yields the protein CATEDNMNTEAFF.

This clonotype was seen at least ten times. The chain joins TRBV11-1 to TRBJ1-1, with 9 nucleotides matching TRBD1. The germline CDR1 and CDR2 sequences are SGHAT and FQDESV (reference sequence). The CDR3 has 16 amino acids. V lost 5 bases, J lost 0 bases, and 7 bases stayed unmatched. The CDR3 sequence: CASSDRGGTLNTEAFF. CDR3 sequence (DNA): TGTGCCAGCAGCGACAGGGGGGGCACCTTGAACACTGAAGCTTTCTTT.

This clonotype was counted at least ten times. The chain uses TRBV27 and TRBJ2-1; D call uncertain. From germline, CDR1 is MNHEY and CDR2 SMNVEV (reference sequence). The CDR3 spans 14 residues. V dropped 8 bases and J dropped 5 bases, with 16 bases sitting between them. The CDR3, as DNA: TGTGCCAGCGGCTTCGACGGCTACCACAATGAGCAGTTCTTC. It specifies CASGFDGYHNEQFF.

Many counts were recorded for this clonotype. The CDR3 coding sequence is TGTGCCAGCAGCTTAGCGTCTGGAGATCAGCCCCAGCATTTT. Its translation is CASSLASGDQPQHF. The chain is built from TRBV7-2 and TRBJ1-5; D unclear. V was cut by 0 bases and J by 5 bases, with 8 bases left in between. CDR1 and CDR2 (germline): SGHTA, FQGNSA. CDR3 length: 14 residues. Together with reference TRBV7-2 and TRBJ1-5, the CDR3 gives the full variable domain: GAGVSQSPSNKVTEKGKDVELRCDPISGHTALYWYRQSLGQGLEFLIYFQGNSAPDKSGLPSDRFSAERTGGSVSTLTIQRTQQEDSAVYLCASSLASGDQPQHFGDGTRLSIL.

This clonotype was picked up many times. The genes are TRBV13 and TRBJ2-3, with a tentative D call TRBD1 (5 bases). V was shortened by 0 bases and J by 5 bases, with 12 bases between the two germline ends. Germline CDR1 PRHDT, CDR2 FYEKMQ (reference sequence). This CDR3 is 15 amino acids long. In nucleotides, the CDR3 is TGTGCCAGCAGCTTAGGGACGGCCGGACAAGATACGCAGTATTTT. This gives the protein CASSLGTAGQDTQYF.

In this sample, this clonotype turned up many times. V is TRBV3-1 and J is TRBJ1-5; D gene uncertain. In germline, CDR1 is LGHDT, CDR2 YNNKEL (reference sequence). The CDR3 length is 14 residues. Trimming shortened V by 4 bases and J by 0 bases, and 7 bases separated the two germline ends. CDR3 residues: CASSPSDSNQPQHF. In DNA form, the CDR3 reads TGTGCCAGCAGCCCGTCGGATAGCAATCAGCCCCAGCATTTT.

This sequence joins TRBV4-1 and TRBJ1-6; TRBD1 might be the D (6 bases). The CDR3 is 15 residues long. The germline gives CDR1 MGHRA, CDR2 YSYEKL. V lost 0 bases, J lost 7 bases, and 10 bases lay in between. CDR3 DNA: TGCGCCAGCAGCCAAGAGTCAGGGGAGAATTCACCCCTCCACTTT. Encoded protein: CASSQESGENSPLHF.

Ten or more counts support this clonotype. This chain joins TRBV28 and TRBJ2-7; 7 bases fit TRBD1. Losses at the gene ends were 5 bases for V and 0 bases for J; bases not matched to a gene: 4. Germline CDR1 reads MDHEN; CDR2 reads SYDVKM. The CDR3 is 14 residues long. Written as DNA, the CDR3 is TGTGCCAGCAGTAAACAGGGGCTCTCCTACGAGCAGTACTTC. Its translation: CASSKQGLSYEQYF.

This clonotype was seen ten or more times. The CDR3 loop reads CSVVLRGEQYF. The CDR3 DNA reads as TGCAGCGTCGTCCTACGGGGGGAGCAGTACTTC. The rearrangement joins TRBV29-1 to TRBJ2-7, with a possible D match to TRBD2 (6 bases). Germline assignment: CDR1 SQVTM and CDR2 ANQGSEA. The CDR3 is 11 residues long. Trimming left V 6 bases short and J 7 bases short, with 13 bases between.

At least ten counts were recorded for this clonotype. The CDR3: CASTPSVTYNEQFF. The CDR3 nucleotides read TGTGCCAGCACCCCGAGTGTCACCTACAATGAGCAGTTCTTC. V is TRBV7-8 and J is TRBJ2-1; D remains unclear. This CDR3 is 14 amino acids long. The germline gives CDR1 SGHVS, CDR2 FQNEAQ. The V end lost 7 bases, the J end lost 2 bases, and 12 bases lay between the germline ends.

The sample holds many counts of this clonotype. This rearrangement joins TRBV7-3 to TRBJ2-1; 9 positions match TRBD2. The CDR3 length is 16 residues. V lost 2 bases, J lost 9 bases, and 11 bases stayed unmatched. Per the germline V gene, CDR1 is SGHTA and CDR2 is FQGTGA. The CDR3 DNA follows: TGTGCCAGCAGCTTAGGGCTGGCGGGAGGGCTCAGTGAGCAGTTCTTC. It specifies CASSLGLAGGLSEQFF.

This clonotype was seen many times. V and J are TRBV12-3 or TRBV12-4 and TRBJ1-1; D call uncertain. CDR3 length: 13 residues. The V gene lost 8 bases and the J gene lost 0 bases, with 10 bases spanning the gap. The CDR3 region has the DNA TGTGCCAGCGGAATAACCATGAACACTGAAGCTTTCTTT. Its translation: CASGITMNTEAFF.

This clonotype was recorded at least ten times. The rearrangement links TRBV10-3 to TRBJ2-5; 9 bases match TRBD2. Losses at the gene ends were 2 bases for V and 0 bases for J; bases not matched to a gene: 4. The CDR3 is made up of 16 amino acids. Looked up from germline, CDR1 is ENHRY and CDR2 is SYGVKD. The CDR3 nucleotides read TGTGCCATCAGTGAGAGACTAGCGGCGAACCAAGAGACCCAGTACTTC. Protein product: CAISERLAANQETQYF.

This clonotype has a handful of counts. V usage is TRBV20-1 and J usage is TRBJ2-1; 14 bases are shared with TRBD2. The V segment lost 3 bases and the J segment 10 bases; nucleotides outside the gene matches: 11. Germline-derived CDR1 and CDR2 are DFQATT and SNEGSKA (reference sequence). The CDR3 extends over 16 amino acids. This CDR3 reads CSASAPGLAGVWEQFF. For the CDR3, the DNA is TGCAGTGCTAGCGCTCCGGGACTAGCGGGAGTTTGGGAGCAGTTCTTC.

At least ten counts were recorded for this clonotype. The chain carries TRBV5-1 and TRBJ2-2; no reliable D call. There are 16 residues in the CDR3. The germline V gene has CDR1 SGHRS and CDR2 YFSETQ. Trimming took 0 bases from V and 0 from J, leaving 9 bases between them. The CDR3 is CASSLEGRTNTGELFF. CDR3 nucleotides: TGCGCCAGCAGCTTGGAAGGCAGGACGAACACCGGGGAGCTGTTTTTT.

This clonotype was found many times. This CDR3 reads CSVEGPAGELFF. The CDR3 DNA follows: TGCAGCGTTGAAGGCCCAGCCGGGGAGCTGTTTTTT. The chain carries TRBV29-1 and TRBJ2-2; D uncertain. The V gene's germline CDR1 is SQVTM and CDR2 ANQGSEA. V dropped 1 base and J dropped 6 bases, with 6 bases sitting between them. This CDR3 has 12 residues.

At least ten counts were recorded for this clonotype. The rearrangement joins TRBV7-2 to TRBJ2-1, with 9 positions matching TRBD2. V shed 2 bases, J shed 13 bases, and the junction held 15 bases outside the gene matches. This CDR3 contains 16 residues. In germline, CDR1 is SGHTA, CDR2 FQGNSA. The CDR3 DNA sequence: TGTGCCAGCAGCTTAAACCCCGGGACTAGCCGCCCTGAACAGTTCTTC. This gives the protein CASSLNPGTSRPEQFF.

The table lists this clonotype with many counts. This chain uses TRBV4-1 with TRBJ2-6; the D gene is possibly TRBD1 (5 bases). CDR3 length equals 17 residues. CDR1 MGHRA and CDR2 YSYEKL come from the germline V gene. Trimming left V 5 bases short and J 0 bases short, with 14 bases between. The CDR3 DNA follows: TGCGCCAGCAGCAGGACACATGCTCTCTCTGGGGCCAACGTCCTGACTTTC. Amino acids: CASSRTHALSGANVLTF.

Many counts were recorded for this clonotype. CDR3 bases: TGTGCCAGCAGCCCGAACAGGGTACGCAATCAGCCCCAGCATTTT. It yields the protein CASSPNRVRNQPQHF. This sequence joins TRBV7-2 and TRBJ1-5, with TRBD1 as a possible D gene (6 bases). The germline gives CDR1 SGHTA, CDR2 FQGNSA. CDR3 size: 15 residues. The V end was cut by 5 bases, the J end by 2 bases, with 13 bases between. Looking up the rest from reference TRBV7-2 and TRBJ1-5 gives the full variable domain: GAGVSQSPSNKVTEKGKDVELRCDPISGHTALYWYRQSLGQGLEFLIYFQGNSAPDKSGLPSDRFSAERTGGSVSTLTIQRTQQEDSAVYLCASSPNRVRNQPQHFGDGTRLSIL.

This chain uses TRBV19 with TRBJ2-1, with 11 bases lining up with TRBD2. Trimming at V came to 3 bases and at J to 6 bases, leaving 4 bases not matched to a gene. Per the germline V gene, CDR1 is LNHDA and CDR2 is SQIVND (reference sequence). The CDR3 runs to 15 residues. The CDR3, as DNA: TGTGCCAGTAGTATTTTACTAGCGGGAGCCAATGAGCAGTTCTTC. As protein: CASSILLAGANEQFF.

This clonotype was detected many times. V gene TRBV29-1 combines with J gene TRBJ2-7; 7 positions match TRBD1. Germline CDR1 SQVTM, CDR2 ANQGSEA. The CDR3 totals 13 residues. The V gene end was trimmed by 2 bases and the J gene end by 0 bases; junction bases not matched to a gene: 1. CDR3 sequence reads: CSVERDSSYEQYF. CDR3 DNA sequence: TGCAGCGTTGAAAGGGACAGCTCCTACGAGCAGTACTTC.

Ten or more counts support this clonotype. This chain links TRBV5-1 with TRBJ2-3; maybe TRBD2 (6 bases). Germline V gene data show CDR1 as SGHRS and CDR2 as YFSETQ. This CDR3 spans 15 amino acids. The V end was cut by 4 bases, the J end by 1 base, with 13 bases between. The CDR3 loop is CASSDSGAGTDTQYF. DNA for the CDR3: TGCGCCAGCAGCGACTCGGGAGCGGGCACAGATACGCAGTATTTT.

At least ten counts were recorded for this clonotype. The CDR3 here is CASSLAAYNSPLHF. The CDR3 region has the DNA TGTGCCAGCAGTTTAGCCGCCTATAATTCACCCCTCCACTTT. J is TRBJ1-6 and V is TRBV27; no definite D call. This CDR3 comprises 14 residues. CDR1 and CDR2 from the germline V gene are MNHEY and SMNVEV (reference sequence). Trimming stripped 2 bases from V and 2 bases from J, with 4 bases between.

In this sample, this clonotype turned up many times. As DNA, the CDR3 is TGTGCCAGCAGCCGACTAGGTATGTTCTTC. Its protein product is CASSRLGMFF. The chain carries TRBV25-1 and TRBJ2-1; tentative D call: TRBD2 (6 bases). Trimming shortened V by 6 bases and J by 15 bases, and 12 bases separated the two germline ends. The CDR3 sequence is 10 residues long. CDR1 and CDR2 from the germline V gene are MGHDK and SYGVNS.

This clonotype has at least ten counts. The genes are TRBV29-1 and TRBJ2-4, with 8 bases aligning to TRBD2. V shed 7 bases and J 8 bases; nucleotides not matched to a gene: 7. This CDR3 has 12 residues. Germline V gene sequence: CDR1 SQVTM, CDR2 ANQGSEA. The CDR3: CSGTDSGDIQYF. DNA for the CDR3: TGCAGCGGGACGGATAGCGGGGACATTCAGTACTTC.